These T cell receptor beta chains were read from a single sample in a study of T cell clonotyping in hematopoietic cell transplantation. The table came from immunoSEQ multiplex PCR; TCRdb's copy has only in-frame clones and leaves some out. This sample has 15,000 to 20,000 clones, with nearly 95% found just once. Material for sequencing was peripheral blood mononuclear cells. These receptor sequences come from a man between 35 and 55 years old in good health. Some clones in this sample may be carry-over from other donors' samples. Both conserved end residues are trimmed from each CDR3.

>TRBV5-1|TRBJ2-1
ASSEPGTSGRMQF
>TRBV7-8|TRBJ2-7
ASSLSTRSYEQY
>TRBV6-1|TRBJ1-4
ASRTPATNEKLF
>TRBV19|TRBJ1-2
ASNRGPDGYT
>TRBV7-9|TRBJ2-1
ASSSGQGREF
>TRBV13|TRBJ2-5
ASSSRLEETQY
>TRBV20-1|TRBJ2-5
SARDEETQY
>TRBV5-5|TRBJ1-1
ASSARDGNTEAF
>TRBV7-6|TRBJ2-7
ASSLALDREQY
>TRBV10-1|TRBJ2-3
ASSESFEADTQY
>TRBV15|TRBJ1-4
ATGREKLF
>TRBV30|TRBJ2-1
AWSVGSGDEQF
>TRBV2|TRBJ1-1
ASIRGPLNTEAF
>TRBV30|TRBJ1-2
AWSDRGPYGYT
>TRBV6-5|TRBJ1-5
ASSSRDRGSNQPQH
>TRBV19|TRBJ2-7
ASSALGEWDEQY
>TRBV5-1|TRBJ2-7
ASSLGVAAGGSYEQY
>TRBV5-5|TRBJ2-7
ASSFPAPLDYEQY
>TRBV7-6|TRBJ2-2
ASKKTGGSLTSTGELF
>TRBV5-1|TRBJ1-4
ASSFGDRANEKLF
>TRBV5-1|TRBJ2-1
ASSLAVRGGDEQF
>TRBV5-1|TRBJ2-7
ASSFLAYEQY
>TRBV30|TRBJ2-7
AWKVTYEQY
>TRBV28|TRBJ2-2
ASNPQGGFANTGELF
>TRBV5-6|TRBJ1-1
ASSLQVTEAF
>TRBV7-9|TRBJ1-1
ASSFQGREAF
>TRBV5-8|TRBJ1-3
ASSFDASPGNTIY
>TRBV28|TRBJ1-2
ASSSGRKLGGYT
>TRBV5-4|TRBJ2-5
ASTTSPLAVQETQY
>TRBV7-9|TRBJ2-3
ASSGVAGDSDTQY
>TRBV19|TRBJ2-7
ASSIKGRSYEQY
>TRBV4-1|TRBJ2-7
ASSQDQGGQAYEQY
>TRBV11-1|TRBJ1-6
ASQKSSYNSPLH
>TRBV30|TRBJ1-5
AWRPGGSNQPQH
>TRBV29-1|TRBJ2-7
SVWDRVEQY
>TRBV7-3|TRBJ1-2
ASSLMSGPNYGYT
>TRBV18|TRBJ2-7
ASSPSERTNEQY
>TRBV4-3|TRBJ2-6
ASSQDPRGQGKANVLT
>TRBV9|TRBJ2-4
ASSQRGEAKNIQY
>TRBV10-3|TRBJ2-7
AISETSGRDEQY
>TRBV14|TRBJ1-1
ASSHQTGLSAF
>TRBV7-2|TRBJ2-7
ASSPDGPGPYEQY
>TRBV7-9|TRBJ2-7
ASSSGPRAYEQY
>TRBV5-6|TRBJ1-5
ASSIYGGNQPQH
>TRBV27|TRBJ1-5
ASRTGNQPQH
>TRBV28|TRBJ2-3
ASSSEEGDTQY
>TRBV12-5|TRBJ2-6
ASGQAGANVLT
>TRBV5-6|TRBJ2-6
ASSLGGAGANVLT
>TRBV2|TRBJ2-2
ASRDRSGELF
>TRBV11-2|TRBJ2-2
ASSLDPGLHTGELF
>TRBV30|TRBJ1-1
AWSSGIQNTEAF
>TRBV4-3|TRBJ1-2
ASSQDTTGAGYT
>TRBV14|TRBJ2-7
ASSVRQEPIYEQY
>TRBV5-4|TRBJ2-1
ASSPGLAIHNEQF
>TRBV7-2|TRBJ2-6
ASSPQGGGANVLT
>TRBV7-9|TRBJ2-1
ASSLVASGHNEQF
>TRBV6-1|TRBJ2-5
ASIGAGGETQY
>TRBV2|TRBJ2-5
ASSAPREMETQY
>TRBV7-2|TRBJ1-2
ASSPTGETLGYGYT